A selection of T cell receptor beta chains follows, all from one sample in a study of blood T cell repertoires in COVID-19. Sequenced by immunoSEQ multiplex PCR; TCRdb stores in-frame clones only, minus some. The table includes fewer than 35,000 clones, approximately 86% detected once. Sequencing input: peripheral blood. The source of these receptors is a woman aged 80 or over with active or convalescent COVID-19. Each CDR3 is given with its conserved first and last residue. Each record gives: J gene, clone size, V gene, D gene, CDR3 protein, CDR3 DNA. D genes are given only for firm matches. The listing skips clone size in some rows; elsewhere it reads once, few, many or a size class.

TRBJ2-7 - TRBV3-1/TRBV3-2 - CASSHSSYEQYF TGTGCCAGCAGCCATAGCTCCTACGAGCAGTACTTC
TRBJ2-1 - TRBV28 TRBD2 CASSQRGGLAGSYNEQFF TGTGCCAGCAGCCAACGCGGTGGGCTAGCGGGGTCCTACAATGAGCAGTTCTTC
TRBJ2-1 - TRBV19 TRBD2 CAISHLAGGPNEQFF TGTGCCATCTCCCACCTAGCGGGGGGGCCTAATGAGCAGTTCTTC
TRBJ1-4 - TRBV28 TRBD1 CASTLRGLVFEKLFF TGTGCCAGCACCCTCAGGGGGCTAGTATTTGAAAAACTGTTTTTT
TRBJ2-1 - TRBV5-1 TRBD2 CASKAPGLANEQFF TGCGCCAGCAAAGCCCCGGGACTAGCCAATGAGCAGTTCTTC
TRBJ1-1 - TRBV5-5 - CASSLGQQAFF TGTGCCAGCAGCTTGGGACAGCAAGCTTTCTTT
TRBJ1-2 - TRBV6-9 TRBD1 CASNHRGGGYTF TGTGCCAGCAACCACAGGGGAGGCGGCTACACCTTC
TRBJ1-2 - TRBV5-8 TRBD1 CASSLEGQGSYGYTF TGTGCCAGCAGCTTGGAGGGACAGGGGTCGTATGGCTACACCTTC
TRBJ2-2 - TRBV23-1 TRBD2 CASSQPPTSGGELFF TGCGCCAGCAGTCAGCCCCCTACTAGCGGGGGGGAGCTGTTTTTT
TRBJ1-2 - TRBV28 - CASRPGGYGYTF TGTGCCAGCAGACCGGGGGGCTATGGCTACACCTTC
TRBJ2-2 - TRBV5-1 TRBD2 CASSLGLAGANTGELFF TGCGCCAGCAGTCTGGGACTAGCGGGGGCCAACACCGGGGAGCTGTTTTTT
TRBJ2-3 - TRBV29-1 TRBD1 CSALTGSDTQYF TGCAGCGCCTTGACAGGGTCAGATACGCAGTATTTT
TRBJ2-5 - TRBV18 - CASSTDIGETQYF TGTGCCAGCTCAACGGACATCGGAGAGACCCAGTACTTC
TRBJ2-5 - TRBV5-1 TRBD2 CASSYQLAGAQETQYF TGCGCCAGCAGCTATCAACTAGCGGGGGCCCAAGAGACCCAGTACTTC
TRBJ2-7 once TRBV18 - CASSPGQARYEQYF TGTGCCAGCTCACCGGGACAAGCCCGTTACGAGCAGTACTTC
TRBJ1-5 - TRBV4-1 - CASSQEEGRLNQPQHF TGCGCCAGCAGCCAAGAAGAGGGCCGCCTAAATCAGCCCCAGCATTTT
TRBJ2-3 - TRBV27 - CASSFSVLPGDTQYF TGTGCCAGCAGTTTCTCGGTCCTACCTGGAGATACGCAGTATTTT
TRBJ1-2 - TRBV6-4 - CASSDSGNYGYTF TGTGCCAGCAGTGACTCCGGTAACTATGGCTACACCTTC
TRBJ2-2 - TRBV24-1 - CATSDFRQSSTGELFF TGTGCCACCAGTGATTTCCGACAGTCTTCCACCGGGGAGCTGTTTTTT
TRBJ2-1 - TRBV10-2 - CASSKQTGAGLYNEQFF TGCGCCAGCAGTAAGCAGACCGGCGCGGGGTTATACAATGAGCAGTTCTTC
TRBJ1-5 - TRBV6-5 - CASSRTEAPNQPQHF TGTGCCAGCAGTAGGACGGAGGCCCCCAATCAGCCCCAGCATTTT
TRBJ1-2 - TRBV29-1 TRBD1 CSVERGQGGYTF TGCAGCGTTGAAAGAGGACAGGGTGGCTACACCTTC
TRBJ1-1 once TRBV29-1 TRBD1 CSVELQGANTEAFF TGCAGCGTTGAACTACAGGGGGCGAACACTGAAGCTTTCTTT
TRBJ2-2 - TRBV6-4 TRBD1 CASRGQPSNTGELFF TGTGCCAGCAGGGGACAGCCCTCGAACACCGGGGAGCTGTTTTTT
TRBJ1-1 - TRBV5-4 - CASSLGSEMNTEAFF TGTGCCAGCAGCTTGGGGTCGGAGATGAACACTGAAGCTTTCTTT
TRBJ2-5 - TRBV5-1 TRBD1 CASRTGQIKETQYF TGCGCCAGCAGAACGGGACAGATAAAAGAGACCCAGTACTTC
TRBJ1-2 - TRBV18 - CASSPLGGVNYGYTF TGTGCCAGCTCACCACTGGGAGGGGTTAACTATGGCTACACCTTC
TRBJ2-1 few TRBV15 TRBD2 CATSIPGLASPEQFF TGTGCCACCAGCATTCCGGGACTAGCGTCGCCTGAGCAGTTCTTC
TRBJ1-5 - TRBV6-1 - CASSEQGSILSNQPQHF TGTGCCAGCAGTGAACAGGGTTCGATTCTTAGCAATCAGCCCCAGCATTTT
TRBJ1-1 few TRBV6-4 - CASSDSQPFF TGTGCCAGCAGTGACTCACAACCTTTCTTT
TRBJ2-3 - TRBV2 TRBD2 CASTQRAGGPTSQDTQYF TGTGCCAGCACCCAAAGGGCGGGGGGGCCGACGTCCCAAGATACGCAGTATTTT
TRBJ2-7 - TRBV6-5 TRBD1 CASSSRQGGIYEQYF TGTGCCAGCAGTTCTCGACAGGGGGGGATTTACGAGCAGTACTTC